These T cell receptor beta chains were read from a single sample in a study of regulatory T cells in long-lasting Graves disease. TCRdb called the multiplex PCR reads again in MiXCR, with one record for every CDR3 protein. The sample consists of under 350,000 distinct CDR3 sequences, roughly a fifth of them appearing once. The sequencing used peripheral blood mononuclear cells (PBMCs), collected when the disease was refractory, from a patient treated with antithyroid drugs. These receptors all come from a female donor with Graves disease. The CDR3 runs from the conserved cysteine through the conserved F or W. D genes are given only for firm matches. Part of the rows lack a size; the others show once, few, many or a class for expanded clones.

v_call: TRBV6-1
clone_size: -
d_call: TRBD1
j_call: TRBJ2-7
cdr3_aa: CASSSGQHYEQYF
cdr3_nt: TGTGCCAGCAGCTCGGGACAGCACTACGAGCAGTACTTC

v_call: TRBV7-9
clone_size: -
d_call: -
j_call: TRBJ2-1
cdr3_aa: CASSRSRGTLSYNEQFF
cdr3_nt: TGTGCCAGCAGCCGCTCAAGAGGGACACTCTCCTACAATGAGCAGTTCTTC

v_call: TRBV28
clone_size: many
d_call: -
j_call: TRBJ1-2
cdr3_aa: CASSSIGAGGYTF
cdr3_nt: TGTGCCAGCAGCTCTATCGGGGCTGGCGGCTACACCTTC

v_call: TRBV11-2
clone_size: -
d_call: -
j_call: TRBJ2-2
cdr3_aa: CASSLAAAGELFF
cdr3_nt: TGTGCCAGCAGCTTAGCCGCCGCCGGGGAGCTGTTTTTT

v_call: TRBV28
clone_size: many
d_call: -
j_call: TRBJ1-1
cdr3_aa: CASSPLSAGGVSEAFF
cdr3_nt: TGTGCCAGCAGCCCGCTGTCGGCCGGGGGGGTCTCTGAAGCTTTCTTT

v_call: TRBV6-9
clone_size: -
d_call: -
j_call: TRBJ1-3
cdr3_aa: CASSYSAGTGNTIYF
cdr3_nt: TGTGCCAGCAGTTACTCTGCAGGGACGGGAAACACCATATATTTT

v_call: TRBV2
clone_size: many
d_call: -
j_call: TRBJ2-5
cdr3_aa: CASMKASRQTQYF
cdr3_nt: TGTGCCAGCATGAAGGCTAGCCGACAGACCCAGTACTTC

v_call: TRBV12-3/TRBV12-4
clone_size: many
d_call: -
j_call: TRBJ2-7
cdr3_aa: CASSPYLGTANYEQYF
cdr3_nt: TGTGCCAGCAGTCCCTACCTCGGGACCGCGAACTACGAGCAGTACTTC

v_call: TRBV7-8
clone_size: many
d_call: -
j_call: TRBJ2-4
cdr3_aa: CASSLILSIEGGLNIQYF
cdr3_nt: TGTGCCAGCAGCTTAATTTTATCGATAGAAGGAGGTTTGAACATTCAGTACTTC

v_call: TRBV7-2
clone_size: many
d_call: -
j_call: TRBJ2-5
cdr3_aa: CASSFSGTGPGTQYF
cdr3_nt: TGTGCCAGCAGCTTTTCTGGCACGGGGCCCGGGACCCAGTACTTC

v_call: TRBV30
clone_size: many
d_call: -
j_call: TRBJ2-5
cdr3_aa: CAWSSSGETQYF
cdr3_nt: TGTGCCTGGAGTTCCAGCGGAGAGACCCAGTACTTC

v_call: TRBV20-1
clone_size: few
d_call: TRBD2
j_call: TRBJ2-1
cdr3_aa: CSAREHSGRENEQFF
cdr3_nt: TGCAGTGCTAGAGAGCATAGCGGGAGGGAGAATGAGCAGTTCTTC

v_call: TRBV6-5
clone_size: -
d_call: -
j_call: TRBJ2-7
cdr3_aa: CASSYGGTLSYEQYF
cdr3_nt: TGTGCCAGCAGTTACGGGGGAACCCTCTCCTACGAGCAGTACTTC